The rows below give T cell receptor beta chains drawn from one sample of a study of beta chain features in type 1 diabetes. The repertoire was sequenced with immunoSEQ multiplex PCR; TCRdb's copy has only in-frame clones and lacks some. Among under 850,000 clones, around an eighth were seen once, and the ten largest hold around 0.022%. The sample consisted of naive CD4+ T cells from blood. These receptors were taken from a man aged 18 to 30 with type 1 diabetes. Both conserved end residues are part of each CDR3. A D gene is named only where the DNA matches it firmly. Clone size is shown for a subset of rows, as once, few, many or a class of expanded clone.

clone size,V gene,J gene,D gene,CDR3 protein,CDR3 DNA
few,TRBV9,TRBJ2-1,TRBD1,CASSRTADRDRGEQFF,TGTGCCAGCAGCCGGACCGCAGACAGGGACCGGGGAGAGCAGTTCTTC
few,TRBV30,TRBJ1-3,.,CAWTEKISGNTIYF,TGTGCCTGGACGGAGAAAATCTCTGGAAACACCATATATTTT
few,TRBV15,TRBJ1-2,.,CATSRDRTGGYTF,TGTGCCACCAGCAGAGATCGAACTGGGGGCTACACCTTC
.,TRBV28,TRBJ1-2,.,CASSFSQGFDYGYTF,TGTGCCAGCAGTTTTTCTCAGGGGTTTGACTATGGCTACACCTTC
.,TRBV14,TRBJ2-1,TRBD1,CASSRSDRVSVNEQFF,TGTGCCAGCAGCCGCTCGGACAGGGTGTCCGTCAATGAGCAGTTCTTC
.,TRBV7-8,TRBJ1-1,.,CASSRSSLRAYEAFF,TGTGCCAGCAGCAGGTCGTCCCTTAGGGCCTATGAAGCTTTCTTT
many,TRBV7-9,TRBJ2-5,.,CASSESPIETQYF,TGTGCCAGCAGCGAAAGCCCGATAGAGACCCAGTACTTC
.,TRBV2,TRBJ2-7,.,CASKGSYQSYEQYF,TGTGCCAGCAAGGGTTCTTATCAGTCCTACGAGCAGTACTTC
.,TRBV6-1,TRBJ1-1,.,CASSQDRLNTEAFF,TGTGCCAGCAGTCAAGACAGGCTGAACACTGAAGCTTTCTTT
.,TRBV9,TRBJ1-2,TRBD1,CASSPNPDRNYGYTF,TGTGCCAGCAGCCCTAACCCGGACAGGAACTATGGCTACACCTTC
.,TRBV28,TRBJ2-5,.,CASSLGGPGETQYF,TGTGCCAGCAGTTTGGGCGGTCCGGGGGAGACCCAGTACTTC
.,TRBV25-1,TRBJ1-2,.,CASRDAGNSNYGYTF,TGTGCCAGCAGGGATGCGGGCAATTCTAACTATGGCTACACCTTC
few,TRBV10-1,TRBJ2-3,.,CASSVTTDTQYF,TGCGCCAGCAGTGTCACGACAGATACGCAGTATTTT
.,TRBV19,TRBJ1-1,.,CASSTARGPMNTEAFF,TGTGCCAGTAGTACCGCCAGGGGACCGATGAACACTGAAGCTTTCTTT
.,TRBV25-1,TRBJ2-1,.,CASSGTTTNEQFF,TGTGCCAGCAGCGGGACAACGACTAATGAGCAGTTCTTC
.,TRBV19,TRBJ1-5,.,CASSIGGWQPQHF,TGTGCCAGTAGTATAGGGGGCTGGCAGCCCCAGCATTTT
once,TRBV29-1,TRBJ1-2,.,CSVEAPRYGCTF,TGCAGCGTTGAAGCCCCCCGCTATGGCTGCACCTTC
.,TRBV5-6,TRBJ2-7,TRBD1,CASSSTQGAYEQYF,TGTGCCAGCAGCTCGACGCAGGGGGCCTACGAGCAGTACTTC
.,TRBV30,TRBJ1-1,.,CAWSARGRMNTEAFF,TGTGCCTGGAGTGCCCGGGGACGGATGAACACTGAAGCTTTCTTT
few,TRBV6-5,TRBJ2-5,.,CASSYSIGRYQETQYF,TGTGCCAGCAGTTACTCTATCGGGCGGTACCAAGAGACCCAGTACTTC
.,TRBV2,TRBJ1-1,TRBD1,CASSFPGQMNTEAFF,TGTGCCAGCAGTTTCCCGGGACAGATGAACACTGAAGCTTTCTTT
.,TRBV30,TRBJ1-1,.,CACRDISYTEAFF,TGTGCCTGCCGGGACATCTCTTACACTGAAGCTTTCTTT
few,TRBV2,TRBJ2-1,.,CASYPLGGRSRNEQFF,TGTGCCAGCTACCCTTTGGGGGGGCGGTCGCGGAATGAGCAGTTCTTC
few,TRBV14,TRBJ2-1,.,CASSPGTRVGQFF,TGTGCCAGCAGCCCCGGGACTCGGGTGGGGCAGTTCTTC
few,TRBV29-1,TRBJ1-5,TRBD1,CSVGTGDQPQHF,TGCAGCGTGGGGACAGGGGATCAGCCCCAGCATTTT
few,TRBV18,TRBJ2-1,TRBD1,CASSPPGGQVGYNEQFF,TGTGCCAGCTCACCACCGGGCGGACAGGTCGGATACAATGAGCAGTTCTTC
.,TRBV10-3,TRBJ1-5,.,CAIGDMFGGQHF,TGTGCCATCGGGGACATGTTCGGCGGCCAGCATTTT
few,TRBV5-4,TRBJ2-1,TRBD1,CASSLKTGTGGDEQFF,TGTGCCAGCAGCTTGAAGACCGGGACAGGGGGGGATGAGCAGTTCTTC
.,TRBV10-3,TRBJ1-2,.,CAISESKYGYTF,TGTGCCATCAGTGAGTCAAAATATGGCTACACCTTC
.,TRBV29-1,TRBJ1-6,.,CSARRDSNSPLHF,TGCAGCGCTCGCCGGGACTCTAATTCACCCCTCCACTTT
.,TRBV5-4,TRBJ2-5,TRBD1,CASSSTGVETQYF,TGTGCCAGCAGCTCGACAGGGGTGGAGACCCAGTACTTC
.,TRBV15,TRBJ1-5,.,CATSSRANQPQHF,TGTGCCACCAGCAGCAGGGCAAATCAGCCCCAGCATTTT
few,TRBV14,TRBJ1-2,.,CASSHSGPYYGYTF,TGTGCCAGCAGCCACTCGGGACCGTATTATGGCTACACCTTC
.,TRBV7-9,TRBJ2-5,.,CASSSTDTETQYF,TGTGCCAGCAGTTCAACTGATACAGAGACCCAGTACTTC
.,TRBV4-2,TRBJ2-3,TRBD2,CASSQAKGLATDTQYF,TGTGCCAGCAGCCAAGCAAAGGGACTAGCTACAGATACGCAGTATTTT
few,TRBV7-3,TRBJ2-3,.,CASSLGGITDTQYF,TGTGCCAGCAGCTTAGGGGGAATCACAGATACGCAGTATTTT
.,TRBV2,TRBJ1-5,TRBD1,CASSPGQGDQPQHF,TGTGCCAGCAGTCCGGGACAGGGAGATCAGCCCCAGCATTTT
.,TRBV6-6,TRBJ1-2,TRBD1,CASSSRDRGFSGGYTF,TGTGCCAGCAGTAGCCGGGACAGGGGGTTCTCTGGTGGCTACACCTTC
few,TRBV4-1,TRBJ2-5,.,CASSQALVAPTRETQYF,TGCGCCAGCAGCCAAGCTTTGGTAGCACCCACCAGGGAGACCCAGTACTTC
few,TRBV11-2,TRBJ2-1,.,CASSLKSGGGEQFF,TGTGCCAGCAGCTTAAAGTCCGGAGGGGGTGAGCAGTTCTTC
few,TRBV18,TRBJ2-7,.,CASSPGGTYEQYF,TGTGCCAGCTCACCCGGGGGAACCTACGAGCAGTACTTC
.,TRBV30,TRBJ2-3,TRBD2,CACQQGLAAYTQYF,TGTGCCTGCCAACAGGGACTAGCGGCCTATACGCAGTATTTT
few,TRBV10-3,TRBJ1-1,TRBD1,CAASGGTLEAFF,TGTGCCGCATCAGGGGGGACCCTTGAAGCTTTCTTT
.,TRBV5-1,TRBJ2-7,TRBD1,CASSPGQNYEQYF,TGCGCCAGCAGCCCGGGACAGAACTACGAGCAGTACTTC
.,TRBV7-2,TRBJ1-5,.,CASSLPVERTQPQHF,TGTGCCAGCAGCCTCCCGGTGGAGAGGACTCAGCCCCAGCATTTT
few,TRBV30,TRBJ2-7,.,CAWSTQDSTGQYF,TGTGCCTGGAGTACACAGGACAGTACGGGGCAGTACTTC
few,TRBV7-2,TRBJ1-6,.,CASSLEGHYNSPLHF,TGTGCCAGCAGCTTAGAGGGGCACTATAATTCACCCCTCCACTTT
.,TRBV10-1,TRBJ1-5,.,CASSESDQPQHF,TGCGCCAGCAGTGAGTCGGATCAGCCCCAGCATTTT
.,TRBV19,TRBJ1-2,TRBD1,CASSKQGAGYGYTF,TGTGCCAGTAGTAAACAGGGGGCTGGCTATGGCTACACCTTC
few,TRBV6-5,TRBJ1-6,TRBD1,CASTRQGAGESPLHF,TGTGCCAGCACCCGACAGGGGGCGGGAGAATCACCCCTCCACTTT
.,TRBV28,TRBJ1-2,.,CASSLVADTYGYTF,TGTGCCAGCAGTTTGGTGGCAGACACCTATGGCTACACCTTC
.,TRBV7-9,TRBJ2-3,TRBD1,CASSLAQGADTQYF,TGTGCCAGCAGCTTAGCGCAGGGGGCAGATACGCAGTATTTT
.,TRBV30,TRBJ1-2,TRBD1,CAWSVLQGAYTF,TGTGCCTGGAGTGTACTTCAGGGGGCCTACACCTTC
.,TRBV27,TRBJ1-1,.,CASTQTLNTEAFF,TGTGCCAGCACCCAGACCCTGAACACTGAAGCTTTCTTT